These 9 T cell receptor beta chains were all obtained from the same sample, sequenced in a study of blood T cells in healthy people across ages. A second PCR of 7 to 11 cycles used a sample-barcoded 5' primer and a J-beta primer mix. TCRdb itself ran the 5' RACE reads through MiXCR, one entry per CDR3 protein. The repertoire has about 1.7 million distinct CDR3 sequences, roughly 27% of them found once; the top ten carry around 7.7%. Sequences were obtained from blood. These receptor sequences come from a woman in her thirties in good health.

The gene calls are TRBV6-2 or TRBV6-3 and TRBJ2-2; TRBD2 aligns across 9 bases. V lost 7 bases to trimming and J lost 6 bases; unmatched junction nucleotides: 15. This CDR3 has 17 residues. The germline V gene encodes CDR1 MNHEY and CDR2 SVGEGT. The CDR3 loop is CASNPGSSGSHAGELFF. Here the CDR3 DNA reads TGTGCCAGCAATCCCGGTAGTAGCGGGAGTCACGCCGGGGAGCTGTTTTTT.

This chain links TRBV20-1 with TRBJ1-6; D is perhaps TRBD1 (5 bases). The CDR3 is 14 residues long. Germline loops: CDR1 DFQATT, CDR2 SNEGSKA (reference sequence). V dropped 4 bases and J dropped 7 bases, with 14 bases sitting between them. The chain's CDR3 is CSANSGQTNSPLHF. The CDR3 DNA reads TGCAGTGCTAACAGCGGACAAACAAATTCACCCCTCCACTTT.

This clonotype was observed at least ten times. The chain recombines TRBV5-1 with TRBJ2-7, with D perhaps being TRBD1 or TRBD2 (5 bases each). CDR1 is SGHRS and CDR2 is YFSETQ in the germline V gene. The CDR3 consists of 15 residues. The ends were cut back, 4 bases at V and 2 bases at J, with 16 bases in the middle. The DNA for the CDR3 is TGCGCCAGCAGCATGAGTGGGCCGGGGCCCTACGAGCAGTACTTC. Its protein product is CASSMSGPGPYEQYF. The variable domain in full, completed from reference TRBV5-1 and TRBJ2-7, reads KAGVTQTPRYLIKTRGQQVTLSCSPISGHRSVSWYQQTPGQGLQFLFEYFSETQRNKGNFPGRFSGRQFSNSRSEMNVSTLELGDSALYLCASSMSGPGPYEQYFGPGTRLTVT.

The chain couples TRBV5-1 to TRBJ2-1, with TRBD2 matching 9 bases. V trimming: 3 bases; J trimming: 1 base; junction bases outside the gene matches: 17. The length of the CDR3 is 20 residues. The germline V gene encodes CDR1 SGHRS and CDR2 YFSETQ. The CDR3 region is CASSYDGFISGRPSYNEQFF. CDR3 in DNA: TGCGCCAGCAGCTACGATGGTTTTATTAGCGGGAGACCGTCCTACAATGAGCAGTTCTTC.

This chain connects TRBV11-2 to TRBJ2-3; D possibly corresponds to TRBD2 (6 bases). The CDR3 is 16 residues long. V lost 6 bases and J lost 4, with 20 bases in between. Germline V gives CDR1 SGHAT, CDR2 FQNNGV. The CDR3 sequence: CASRGNLTRVSDTQYF. The DNA for the CDR3 is TGTGCCAGCAGGGGCAACCTGACTAGAGTATCAGATACGCAGTATTTT.

This clonotype was seen a few times. Germline and junction disagree at one end, which may indicate a read error. The chain is built from TRBV9 and TRBJ1-5; D is perhaps TRBD1 (6 bases). This CDR3 is built from 15 residues. CDR1 is SGDLS, CDR2 YYNGEE, per germline. CDR3 sequence: CASSSGPGEGQPQHF. The CDR3 nucleotides are TGTGCCAGCAGCTCAGGACCAGGGGAAGGACAGCCCCAACATTTT.

For this clonotype: A junction end diverges from the germline sequence, so it may reflect a read error. The V and J genes are TRBV12-3 or TRBV12-4 and TRBJ2-3; D gene unclear. The CDR3 length is 14 residues. CDR3 loop: CASSSIFSTDAQYF. DNA for the CDR3: TGTGCCAGCAGTTCGATTTTTAGCACAGATGCGCAGTATTTT.

This clonotype appeared many times. The chain couples TRBV7-9 to TRBJ2-7, with TRBD1 matching over 11 bases. After removal of 3 bases from V and 7 bases from J, the junction contained 5 bases not matched to a gene. The CDR3 contains 14 residues. The germline V gene encodes CDR1 SEHNR and CDR2 FQNEAQ (reference sequence). The CDR3 region has the DNA TGTGCCAGCAGCTTCCGGGACAGGGGGGTTGAGCAGTACTTC. It is translated as CASSFRDRGVEQYF.

This clonotype was detected ten times or more. The chain carries TRBV29-1 and TRBJ2-3; either TRBD1 or TRBD2 may fit D (7 bases each). V was pared by 5 bases and J by 5 bases, with 20 bases between. Per germline, CDR1 SQVTM and CDR2 ANQGSEA. CDR3 length: 15 residues. CDR3 DNA: TGCAGCGTTACGGGACAGCGGGAATCCGGAGATACGCAGTATTTT. Translating gives CSVTGQRESGDTQYF.